The 21 T cell receptor beta chains in this list originate from one sample, sequenced in a study of CD8+ T cells in alopecia areata. Extracted from the samples, RNA was reverse transcribed into cDNA to serve as the sequencing template. The data were produced by immunoSEQ multiplex PCR, yet TCRdb's version contains in-frame clones alone and is incomplete. The sample has 180,000 or so clones, about 51% seen once. Treatment given: oral pan-JAK inhibitor, 5-10 mg twice daily. The sequenced sample was CD8+ T cells sorted from blood, obtained around week 52, from a patient treated with tofacitinib. The receptors shown here come from a human donor with alopecia areata.

The V and J genes are TRBV7-9 and TRBJ2-7; 7 bases fit TRBD1. Per germline, CDR1 SEHNR and CDR2 FQNEAQ (reference sequence). The CDR3 is made up of 13 amino acids. V lost 6 bases and J lost 2; bases outside the gene matches: 4. CDR3 loop: CASRGTAAYEQYF. In nucleotides, the CDR3 is TGTGCCAGCAGGGGGACAGCGGCCTACGAGCAGTACTTC.

The CDR3 nucleotides read TGTGCCAGCAGCCGGGGCCCAATTAGGGCAGGGGATGAGCAGTTCTTC. Residues: CASSRGPIRAGDEQFF. The genes are TRBV7-2 and TRBJ2-1; D might be TRBD1 (6 bases). Trimming took off 5 bases at V and 8 bases at J, with 22 bases between the two ends. Germline V CDR1 and CDR2: SGHTA, FQGNSA. This CDR3 contains 16 residues.

The table lists this clone with a few counts. The CDR3 DNA reads as TGCAGCGTTGAAGAGGTAACAACCATCGAGGGCTACACCTTC. Translation: CSVEEVTTIEGYTF. This chain joins TRBV29-1 and TRBJ1-2; no clear D. This CDR3 is 14 amino acids long. Trimming removed 0 bases from V and 8 bases from J, with 16 bases in between. Germline CDR1 and CDR2: SQVTM and ANQGSEA.

The chain links TRBV19 to TRBJ1-5; D may be TRBD1 (5 bases). Germline V gene sequence: CDR1 LNHDA, CDR2 SQIVND (reference sequence). There are 16 residues in the CDR3. Deletions cut 5 bases from V and 0 bases from J, with 14 bases between. CDR3 in DNA: TGTGCCAGTAGTTACCGGGACGTCGATAGCAATCAGCCCCAGCATTTT. Its translation is CASSYRDVDSNQPQHF.

This clone was seen a few times. The genes are TRBV19 and TRBJ1-5; D is perhaps TRBD1 (5 bases). CDR3 length: 14 amino acids. V dropped 3 bases and J dropped 3 bases, with 9 bases sitting between them. The germline CDR1 and CDR2 sequences are LNHDA and SQIVND (reference sequence). The CDR3 coding sequence is TGTGCCAGTAGTATCCGGGACTTCAATCAGCCCCAGCATTTT. Translating it yields CASSIRDFNQPQHF.

The rearrangement joins TRBV5-5 to TRBJ1-1; 7 nucleotides agree with TRBD1. V lost 5 bases, J lost 4 bases, and 5 bases stayed unmatched. The CDR3 is made up of 13 amino acids. The germline V gene encodes CDR1 SGHKS and CDR2 YYEKEE (reference sequence). This CDR3 is CASSSGTATEAFF. The CDR3 DNA sequence: TGTGCCAGCAGTTCCGGGACAGCCACTGAAGCTTTCTTT.

This chain uses TRBV27 with TRBJ2-7, with D possibly being TRBD1 (5 bases). Germline V gene data show CDR1 as MNHEY and CDR2 as SMNVEV (reference sequence). CDR3 size: 13 residues. The ends were cut back, 5 bases at V and 2 bases at J, with 10 bases in the middle. CDR3 nucleotides: TGTGCCAGCAGTAATGTCAGGGCCTACGAGCAGTACTTC. Amino acids: CASSNVRAYEQYF.

The chain employs TRBV5-6 and TRBJ2-3, with no clear D. Germline CDR1 SGHDT, CDR2 YYEEEE. There are 17 residues in the CDR3. V lost 4 bases and J 0 bases, leaving 18 bases between the germline ends. CDR3 sequence: CASSGTGLSPSTDTQYF. The DNA of the CDR3 is TGTGCCAGCAGCGGAACCGGGCTTTCCCCTAGCACAGATACGCAGTATTTT.

The V and J genes are TRBV13 and TRBJ1-2; D unresolved. Trimming shortened V by 4 bases and J by 5 bases, and 8 bases separated the two germline ends. From germline, CDR1 is PRHDT and CDR2 FYEKMQ (reference sequence). The CDR3 covers 12 residues. In DNA form, the CDR3 reads TGTGCCAGCAGCTCAGGAGATTATGGCTACACCTTC. It encodes CASSSGDYGYTF.

The V call is TRBV27, the J call TRBJ2-3; 9 bases are a match to TRBD2. J lost 5 bases, V lost 8 bases, and 8 bases had no gene match. Germline V gene lookup returns CDR1 MNHEY and CDR2 SMNVEV (reference sequence). The CDR3 has 14 amino acids. The CDR3 region has the DNA TGTGCCAGCCAACCAGCGGGAGGTGGAGATACGCAGTATTTT. Translating gives CASQPAGGGDTQYF.

The chain uses TRBV7-6 and TRBJ2-6; tentatively, D is TRBD1 (6 bases). CDR1 SGHVS and CDR2 FNYEAQ come from the germline V gene. CDR3 length: 16 amino acids. Trimming removed 4 bases at V and 0 bases at J, with 10 bases between. CDR3 protein: CASSSTGISGANVLTF. In DNA, the CDR3 is TGTGCCAGCAGCTCGACAGGAATCTCTGGGGCCAACGTCCTGACTTTC. Together with reference TRBV7-6 and TRBJ2-6, the CDR3 gives the full variable domain: GAGVSQSPRYKVTKRGQDVALRCDPISGHVSLYWYRQALGQGPEFLTYFNYEAQQDKSGLPNDRFSAERPEGSISTLTIQRTEQRDSAMYRCASSSTGISGANVLTFGAGSRLTVL.

The V gene is TRBV7-9, the J gene TRBJ2-7; D gene unclear. With 8 bases removed from V and 0 bases from J, the gap between germline ends came to 11 bases. This CDR3 comprises 13 residues. CDR1 and CDR2 (germline): SEHNR, FQNEAQ (reference sequence). CDR3 protein: CASGSQSSYEQYF. The DNA for the CDR3 is TGTGCCAGCGGCAGCCAGAGCTCCTACGAGCAGTACTTC. Full variable domain (missing parts from reference TRBV7-9 and TRBJ2-7): DTGVSQNPRHKITKRGQNVTFRCDPISEHNRLYWYRQTLGQGPEFLTYFQNEAQLEKSRLLSDRFSAERPKGSFSTLEIQRTEQGDSAMYLCASGSQSSYEQYFGPGTRLTVT.

V gene TRBV5-4 combines with J gene TRBJ2-2; a weak D match, TRBD1 (6 bases). The CDR3 is made up of 17 amino acids. V lost 2 bases, J lost 3 bases, and 17 bases lay in between. Germline V gives CDR1 SGHNT, CDR2 YYREEE (reference sequence). Here the CDR3 reads CASSFPTGHGDTGELFF. The CDR3 DNA sequence: TGTGCCAGCAGCTTCCCAACAGGGCACGGGGACACCGGGGAGCTGTTTTTT.

The rearrangement joins TRBV4-3 to TRBJ2-7; 10 bases fit TRBD1. The CDR3 extends over 16 amino acids. V trimming: 0 bases; J trimming: 2 bases; junction bases outside the gene matches: 4. Germline CDR1 reads LGHNA; CDR2 reads YSLEER. Here the CDR3 DNA reads TGCGCCAGCAGCCAAGATCAAGGGACAGGGGCCTACGAGCAGTACTTC. Translating gives CASSQDQGTGAYEQYF.

Only one count was recorded for this clone. The chain employs TRBV5-1 and TRBJ1-1; tentatively, D is TRBD1 (5 bases). The ends were cut back, 0 bases at V and 1 base at J, with 13 bases in the middle. Germline lookup yields CDR1 SGHRS and CDR2 YFSETQ. This CDR3 has 16 residues. The DNA of the CDR3 is TGCGCCAGCAGCTTGGCCCAGGGCGAGGGGAACACTGAAGCTTTCTTT. Translating it yields CASSLAQGEGNTEAFF.

The V and J genes are TRBV7-9 and TRBJ2-3; weak D call: TRBD2 (6 bases). Trimming stripped 1 base from V and 4 bases from J, with 18 bases between. The germline gives CDR1 SEHNR, CDR2 FQNEAQ (reference sequence). This CDR3 is 17 amino acids long. CDR3 in DNA: TGTGCCAGCAGCTTAGGTTCCATCCTACGCGGGGCAGATACGCAGTATTTT. Its protein is CASSLGSILRGADTQYF. The complete variable domain, with remaining parts taken from reference TRBV7-9 and TRBJ2-3, reads DTGVSQNPRHKITKRGQNVTFRCDPISEHNRLYWYRQTLGQGPEFLTYFQNEAQLEKSRLLSDRFSAERPKGSFSTLEIQRTEQGDSAMYLCASSLGSILRGADTQYFGPGTRLTVL.

This clone was counted only a few times. V usage is TRBV19 and J usage is TRBJ1-2; possibly TRBD1 for D (5 bases). V lost 11 bases and J 2 bases, leaving 12 bases between the germline ends. Germline CDR1 reads LNHDA; CDR2 reads SQIVND (reference sequence). The length of the CDR3 is 12 residues. In nucleotides, the CDR3 is TGTGCCGTGGAGACAGTGAACTATGGCTACACCTTC. This sequence encodes CAVETVNYGYTF.

This sequence joins TRBV23-1 and TRBJ1-4, with TRBD1 as a possible D gene (6 bases). TRBV23-1 is an ORF, and what it does is uncertain. The CDR3 is 11 amino acids. Trimming stripped 10 bases from V and 13 bases from J, with 16 bases between. DNA of the CDR3: TGCGCCACCCGGGACACGCACCCACTGTTTTTT. It codes for CATRDTHPLFF.

This clone was recorded a few times. The rearrangement joins TRBV5-1 to TRBJ2-1, with 7 bases matching TRBD1. The ends lost 3 bases at V and 0 bases at J; junction bases unmatched: 3. Germline V gene data show CDR1 as SGHRS and CDR2 as YFSETQ. The CDR3 length is 15 residues. CDR3 DNA: TGCGCCAGCAGCTCCGGGACAGACTCCTACAATGAGCAGTTCTTC. This encodes CASSSGTDSYNEQFF. The variable domain in full, with the rest retrieved from reference TRBV5-1 and TRBJ2-1, is KAGVTQTPRYLIKTRGQQVTLSCSPISGHRSVSWYQQTPGQGLQFLFEYFSETQRNKGNFPGRFSGRQFSNSRSEMNVSTLELGDSALYLCASSSGTDSYNEQFFGPGTRLTVL.

The chain joins TRBV10-1 to TRBJ2-5; D is unresolved. This CDR3 has 14 amino acids. In germline, CDR1 is WNHNN, CDR2 SYGVQD (reference sequence). V gave up 0 bases and J gave up 5 bases, with 10 bases separating them. The CDR3 here is CASSESHSRETQYF. The DNA for the CDR3 is TGCGCCAGCAGTGAGTCCCACAGCCGTGAGACCCAGTACTTC.

V is TRBV25-1 and J is TRBJ2-4, with 12 nucleotides matching TRBD1. This CDR3 spans 17 amino acids. V was clipped by 2 bases and J by 3 bases; unmatched bases: 5. Germline-derived CDR1 and CDR2 are MGHDK and SYGVNS. This chain's CDR3 is CASSERDRGRFKNIQYF. CDR3 nucleotides: TGTGCCAGCAGTGAAAGGGACAGGGGGCGCTTCAAAAACATTCAGTACTTC.